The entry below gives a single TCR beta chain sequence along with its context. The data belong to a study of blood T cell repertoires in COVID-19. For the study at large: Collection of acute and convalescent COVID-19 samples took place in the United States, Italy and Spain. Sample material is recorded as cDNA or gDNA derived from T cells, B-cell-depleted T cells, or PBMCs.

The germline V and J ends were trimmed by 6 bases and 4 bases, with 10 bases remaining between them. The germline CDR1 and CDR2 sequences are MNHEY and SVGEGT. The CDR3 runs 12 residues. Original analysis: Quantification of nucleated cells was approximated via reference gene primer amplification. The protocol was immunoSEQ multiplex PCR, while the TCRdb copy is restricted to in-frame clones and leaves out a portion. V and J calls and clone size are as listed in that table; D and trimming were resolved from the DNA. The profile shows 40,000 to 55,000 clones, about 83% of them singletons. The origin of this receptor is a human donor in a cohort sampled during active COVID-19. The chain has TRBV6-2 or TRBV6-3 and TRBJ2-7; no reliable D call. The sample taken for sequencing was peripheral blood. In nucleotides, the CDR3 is TGTGCCAGCAGCCCTATATCTTACGAGCAGTACTTC. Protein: CASSPISYEQYF.